This T cell receptor beta chain is drawn from a study of memory CD4+ T cells and cytomegalovirus serostatus. Points from the study as a whole: Of more than 150 reported CMV TCRbeta sequences, around 63 were found in memory CD4+ repertoires.

The CDR3 covers 15 residues. Germline V gene sequence: CDR1 MDHEN, CDR2 SYDVKM. Trimming took 5 bases from V and 13 from J, leaving 23 bases between them. Single viable CD3+CD4+CD8-CD45RO+ cells were sorted as the memory CD4+ T cells. The method was immunoSEQ multiplex PCR; TCRdb's version includes in-frame clones alone and lacks a portion of them. The table includes some 52,000 clones, more than 70% detected once. Concerning this clone itself: The antigen remains undetermined.

The chain is built from TRBV28 and TRBJ1-4; D might be TRBD1 (5 bases). The TCR comes from an adult in good health and CMV-seropositive. Sequenced sample: memory CD4+ T cells from blood. The CDR3 DNA reads TGTGCCAGCAGTGCCCGGGGCGGGAGGTGGGATATACTGTTTTTT. It translates to CASSARGGRWDILFF.